Below, one T cell receptor beta chain is given with its context. What it recognizes is unknown. This entry is derived from a study of cytomegalovirus exposure and HLA in healthy donors. Study observations and caveats: Sequencing artifact likely explains a cluster of highly shared sequence variants.

The PCR used 60 Vbeta and 13 Jbeta primers. Profiled with immunoSEQ multiplex PCR; TCRdb holds only in-frame clones, not every one. The sample gives under 250,000 clones, roughly 79% of which show up once; about 1.9% is in the top ten. The V gene's germline CDR1 is SGHRS and CDR2 YFSETQ. The CDR3 has 14 amino acids. J lost 0 bases, V lost 3 bases, and 3 bases had no gene match. The clonotype comes from a man aged 30 to 45 in good health and CMV-seronegative. The sequencing sample was made of PBMCs. The chain links TRBV5-1 to TRBJ2-7, with 7 bases lining up with TRBD1. The CDR3 DNA reads TGCGCCAGCAGCTCCAGGGGGAACTCCTACGAGCAGTACTTC. Translation: CASSSRGNSYEQYF.